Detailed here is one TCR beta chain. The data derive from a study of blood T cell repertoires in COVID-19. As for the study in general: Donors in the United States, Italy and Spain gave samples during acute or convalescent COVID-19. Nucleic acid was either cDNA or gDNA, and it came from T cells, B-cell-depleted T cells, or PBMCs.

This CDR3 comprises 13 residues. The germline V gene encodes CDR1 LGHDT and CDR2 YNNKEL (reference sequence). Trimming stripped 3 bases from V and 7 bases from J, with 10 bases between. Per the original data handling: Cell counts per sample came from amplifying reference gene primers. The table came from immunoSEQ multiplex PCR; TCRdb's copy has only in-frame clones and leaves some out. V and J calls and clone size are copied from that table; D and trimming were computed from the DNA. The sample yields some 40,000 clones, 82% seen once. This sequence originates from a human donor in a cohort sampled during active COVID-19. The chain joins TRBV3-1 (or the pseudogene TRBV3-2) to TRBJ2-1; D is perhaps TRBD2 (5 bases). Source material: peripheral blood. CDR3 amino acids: CASSHASTNEQFF. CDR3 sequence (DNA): TGTGCCAGCAGCCATGCTAGCACTAATGAGCAGTTCTTC.